What follows are 10 T cell receptor beta chains derived from one specimen sequenced in a study of early stage breast cancer tumors (dated 2017 in TCRdb). Library generation was performed with the immunoSEQ multiplex PCR assay. TCRdb obtained this table from immuneACCESS and retained in-frame rearrangements with V and J assigned. These tables miss some clones; where compared with another copy, unresolved V genes account for less than half of the shortfall, and the remainder is unexplained. This sample comprises 25,000 to 35,000 clones, 80% of them detected only once. Over 9.5% of the sample comes from the top ten. The sequencing input was blood. Source of these receptors: a person between 60 and 69 years old with breast cancer.

The rearrangement joins TRBV7-2 to TRBJ1-1; TRBD1 aligns across 8 bases. This CDR3 is built from 15 residues. Germline V gives CDR1 SGHTA, CDR2 FQGNSA. With V trimmed by 0 bases and J by 10 bases, 10 bases remained unmatched. The CDR3 DNA follows: TGTGCCAGCAGCTTAGCCCCTGGACAGGGCAATCGAGCTTTCTTT. Amino acids: CASSLAPGQGNRAFF.

This chain connects TRBV9 to TRBJ2-4; 9 bases match TRBD2. CDR3 length equals 17 residues. The V and J ends lost 3 bases and 0 bases, in that order; junction bases with no gene match: 7. The germline V gene encodes CDR1 SGDLS and CDR2 YYNGEE. CDR3: CASSATSGALAKNIQYF. The CDR3 coding sequence is TGTGCCAGCAGCGCGACTAGCGGAGCCCTAGCCAAAAACATTCAGTACTTC. The full variable domain, its missing parts supplied by reference TRBV9 and TRBJ2-4, is DSGVTQTPKHLITATGQRVTLRCSPRSGDLSVYWYQQSLDQGLQFLIQYYNGEERAKGNILERFSAQQFPDLHSELNLSSLELGDSALYFCASSATSGALAKNIQYFGAGTRLSVL.

The genes are TRBV30 and TRBJ2-7; no firm D call. The CDR3 is made up of 11 amino acids. Germline CDR1 reads GTSNPN; CDR2 reads SVGIG (reference sequence). V lost 5 bases and J lost 4, with 9 bases in between. CDR3 region: CAWCQEYEQYF. In DNA form, the CDR3 reads TGTGCCTGGTGTCAGGAATACGAGCAGTACTTC.

The chain carries TRBV5-6 and TRBJ2-5; 10 nucleotides align to TRBD1. V gave up 4 bases and J gave up 4 bases; unmatched junction bases: 10. Germline V gene data show CDR1 as SGHDT and CDR2 as YYEEEE. The CDR3 extends over 16 amino acids. The CDR3 DNA is TGTGCCAGCAGCACGACAGGGGGCGTCGCAGGAGAGACCCAGTACTTC. This translates into CASSTTGGVAGETQYF. Full variable domain (missing parts from reference TRBV5-6 and TRBJ2-5): DAGVTQSPTHLIKTRGQQVTLRCSPKSGHDTVSWYQQALGQGPQFIFQYYEEEERQRGNFPDRFSGHQFPNYSSELNVNALLLGDSALYLCASSTTGGVAGETQYFGPGTRLLVL.

This clone has more than one count but fewer than ten. The CDR3 nucleotides read TGTGCCAGCAGCTTAGCGGGACTAGCGAGCTCCTACGAGCAGTACTTC. Translating gives CASSLAGLASSYEQYF. The chain carries TRBV7-8 and TRBJ2-7, with 10 positions matching TRBD2. V trimming: 0 bases; J trimming: 0 bases; junction bases outside the gene matches: 2. The CDR3 is made up of 16 amino acids. Germline lookup yields CDR1 SGHVS and CDR2 FQNEAQ.

The chain recombines TRBV19 with TRBJ2-7; possible D gene TRBD2, 6 bases. Trimming left V 5 bases short and J 5 bases short, with 13 bases between. This CDR3 contains 13 residues. CDR1 LNHDA and CDR2 SQIVND come from the germline V gene (reference sequence). The CDR3 reads CASSPGTFHEQYF. The CDR3 coding sequence is TGTGCCAGTAGTCCCGGGACTTTCCACGAGCAGTACTTC.

The rearrangement links TRBV5-1 to TRBJ2-7; 12 bases agree with TRBD2. J was trimmed by 5 bases and V by 0 bases; bases with no gene match: 9. The CDR3 has 17 amino acids. CDR1 is SGHRS, CDR2 YFSETQ, per germline. CDR3 in amino acids: CASSLGELAGGVHEQYF. The CDR3 DNA reads as TGCGCCAGCAGCTTGGGGGAACTAGCGGGAGGAGTTCACGAGCAGTACTTC. The full variable domain, completed using reference TRBV5-1 and TRBJ2-7, is KAGVTQTPRYLIKTRGQQVTLSCSPISGHRSVSWYQQTPGQGLQFLFEYFSETQRNKGNFPGRFSGRQFSNSRSEMNVSTLELGDSALYLCASSLGELAGGVHEQYFGPGTRLTVT.

J is TRBJ2-7 and V is TRBV6-1; possible D gene TRBD2, 7 bases. Trimming shortened V by 6 bases and J by 1 base, and 13 bases separated the two germline ends. Germline V gives CDR1 MNHNS, CDR2 SASEGT. The length of the CDR3 is 14 residues. The CDR3 region is CASRQEGGSYEQYF. The CDR3 region has the DNA TGTGCCAGCAGACAGGAGGGGGGGTCCTACGAGCAGTACTTC.

As DNA, the CDR3 is TGTGCCAGCAGCTCACCCGGTGTTGAGACCCAGTACTTC. Residues: CASSSPGVETQYF. This chain uses TRBV7-6 with TRBJ2-5; no clear D. The CDR3 is made up of 13 amino acids. Deletions cut 4 bases from V and 5 bases from J, with 11 bases between. Germline assignment: CDR1 SGHVS and CDR2 FNYEAQ.

This chain uses TRBV5-4 with TRBJ1-3; D not resolved. The length of the CDR3 is 13 residues. Germline CDR1 SGHNT, CDR2 YYREEE (reference sequence). Deletions cut 3 bases from V and 3 bases from J, with 7 bases between. CDR3 loop: CASSSESGNTIYF. DNA of the CDR3: TGTGCCAGCAGCTCGGAGAGTGGAAACACCATATATTTT.